This TCR beta chain stems from a study of technical replicates of blood from several donors. The CDR3 loop spans 15 amino acids. Germline values: CDR1 SNHLY, CDR2 FYNNEI. V was trimmed by 4 bases and J by 0 bases, leaving 10 bases between them. Assay used: immunoSEQ multiplex PCR; TCRdb lists only in-frame clones, some missing. This table holds approximately 79,000 clones, roughly 96% found once. This chain links TRBV2 with TRBJ1-5; the D gene is possibly TRBD1 (5 bases). The sequencing input was T cells isolated from PBMCs. The receptor was derived from a human donor in good health. CDR3 sequence reads: CASSAGGDSNQPQHF. In nucleotides, the CDR3 is TGTGCCAGCAGTGCGGGAGGGGATAGCAATCAGCCCCAGCATTTT.